This T cell receptor (beta chain) was captured in a study of control samples from healthy donors and cancer patients. The repertoire was sequenced with immunoSEQ multiplex PCR; TCRdb's copy has only in-frame clones and lacks some. This repertoire shows about 190,000 clones, over 80% found once; its top ten account for 1.5% to 2%. This receptor was obtained from a man aged 30 to 39 in good health. The sequencing input was blood.

CDR3 region: CASSRSSQETQYF. The DNA for the CDR3 is TGTGCCAGTAGTCGCAGCAGCCAAGAGACCCAGTACTTC. The chain links TRBV19 to TRBJ2-5; no clear D gene. CDR1 and CDR2 (germline): LNHDA, SQIVND (reference sequence). Trimming took 5 bases from V and 1 from J, leaving 8 bases between them. The CDR3 has 13 residues.